One sample yielded the 9 T cell receptor beta chains listed below, sequenced in a study of cytotoxic CD8 clonotypes in ibrutinib-treated CLL. Profiled with immunoSEQ multiplex PCR; TCRdb holds only in-frame clones, not every one. Of 150,000 or so clones listed, 70% to 80% are singletons. The sample consisted of PBMCs, taken after 12 months of ibrutinib treatment. All receptors come from a human donor with chronic lymphocytic leukemia.

There are a few counts of this clone. CDR3 nucleotides: TGTGCCAGCACTAACGGTGGCAGGGGGAACTACGAGCAGTACTTC. Translated, it gives CASTNGGRGNYEQYF. The V call is TRBV6-5, the J call TRBJ2-7, with 7 nucleotides matching TRBD1. Looked up from germline, CDR1 is MNHEY and CDR2 is SVGAGI. J was trimmed by 3 bases and V by 7 bases; bases with no gene match: 12. This CDR3 has 15 residues.

The rearrangement links TRBV7-9 to TRBJ2-1; 13 bases match TRBD2. This CDR3 spans 16 amino acids. Trimming cost V 5 bases and J 4 bases; bases outside gene matches: 5. CDR1 is SEHNR and CDR2 is FQNEAQ in the germline V gene (reference sequence). The CDR3 loop reads CASSGRTSGSYNEQFF. Here the CDR3 DNA reads TGTGCCAGCAGCGGACGGACTAGCGGGAGTTACAATGAGCAGTTCTTC.

The chain uses TRBV5-1 and TRBJ2-7, with no clear D. Germline CDR1 reads SGHRS; CDR2 reads YFSETQ. Trimming removed 5 bases at V and 3 bases at J, with 9 bases between. The CDR3 runs to 12 residues. DNA of the CDR3: TGCGCCAGCAGAGCCCAGGACTACGAGCAGTACTTC. It is translated as CASRAQDYEQYF.

This rearrangement joins TRBV30 to TRBJ1-1, with 7 bases that match TRBD1. Germline CDR1 GTSNPN, CDR2 SVGIG (reference sequence). The CDR3 sequence is 12 residues long. The V gene end was trimmed by 5 bases and the J gene end by 4 bases; junction bases not matched to a gene: 4. In DNA, the CDR3 is TGTGCCTGGGACAGGGTTGCCACTGAAGCTTTCTTT. It codes for CAWDRVATEAFF. Drawing the rest from reference TRBV30 and TRBJ1-1, the complete variable domain is SQTIHQWPATLVQPVGSPLSLECTVEGTSNPNLYWYRQAAGRGLQLLFYSVGIGQISSEVPQNLSASRPQDRQFILSSKKLLLSDSGFYLCAWDRVATEAFFGQGTRLTVV.

This clone was recorded a few times. The chain has TRBV7-9 and TRBJ2-7; maybe TRBD1 (8 bases). The CDR3 sequence is 16 residues long. Trimming removed 0 bases at V and 0 bases at J, with 12 bases between. From germline, CDR1 is SEHNR and CDR2 FQNEAQ (reference sequence). The CDR3 sequence is CASSLATGDYSYEQYF. As DNA, the CDR3 is TGTGCCAGCAGCTTAGCGACAGGGGACTACTCCTACGAGCAGTACTTC.

This clone was counted only a few times. The gene calls are TRBV5-1 and TRBJ1-5, with D perhaps TRBD1 (5 bases). V was shortened by 2 bases and J by 3 bases, with 12 bases between the two germline ends. The germline V gene has CDR1 SGHRS and CDR2 YFSETQ. This CDR3 comprises 15 residues. The CDR3 loop reads CASSLGTGPNQPQHF. The CDR3 bases are TGCGCCAGCAGCTTAGGGACGGGGCCCAATCAGCCCCAGCATTTT.

This chain joins TRBV5-4 and TRBJ2-1; TRBD1 might be the D (6 bases). There are 15 residues in the CDR3. Germline V gives CDR1 SGHNT, CDR2 YYREEE (reference sequence). Trimming took 2 bases from V and 8 from J, leaving 17 bases between them. CDR3: CASSFWVTGWDEQFF. As DNA, the CDR3 is TGTGCCAGCAGCTTCTGGGTCACAGGGTGGGATGAGCAGTTCTTC.

V gene TRBV30 combines with J gene TRBJ1-3; TRBD1 is a possible D gene (5 bases). Trimming pared 2 bases from V and 0 bases from J, leaving 11 bases between. This CDR3 region has 15 residues. Germline CDR1 and CDR2: GTSNPN and SVGIG (reference sequence). The CDR3: CAWSQGGGSGNTIYF. CDR3 nucleotides: TGTGCCTGGAGTCAGGGTGGCGGCTCTGGAAACACCATATATTTT.

This clone has a single count. The rearrangement links TRBV7-9 to TRBJ1-2; D remains unclear. Trimming pared 5 bases from V and 8 bases from J, leaving 12 bases between. Germline-derived CDR1 and CDR2 are SEHNR and FQNEAQ (reference sequence). The CDR3 loop spans 12 amino acids. The CDR3 loop reads CASSPQLEGYTF. As DNA, the CDR3 is TGTGCCAGCAGCCCTCAGTTAGAGGGCTACACCTTC.